Listed below are T cell receptor beta chains from one sample, sequenced in a study of blood T cell repertoires in COVID-19. Libraries were prepared by immunoSEQ multiplex PCR; TCRdb keeps only in-frame clonotypes and omits some of them. The repertoire consists of some 67,000 clones, with more than 75% occurring once and the leading ten covering more than 5%. Sequencing was performed on peripheral blood. The receptor set was obtained from a man aged 45-65 years with active COVID-19. Both conserved end residues are part of each CDR3. Each record gives: V gene, CDR3 protein.

v_call: TRBV7-2; cdr3_aa: CASSLARSYEQYF
v_call: TRBV5-1; cdr3_aa: CASSPGQLAGEQFF
v_call: TRBV10-3; cdr3_aa: CAISARDTYNEQFF
v_call: TRBV3-1/TRBV3-2; cdr3_aa: CASSQGKGLSEAFF
v_call: TRBV4-1; cdr3_aa: CASSQQGGILTNEKLFF
v_call: TRBV18; cdr3_aa: CASSPPRGFSGNTIYF
v_call: TRBV29-1; cdr3_aa: CSVVIEGGTEAFF
v_call: TRBV6-2/TRBV6-3; cdr3_aa: CASSSRVNMNTEAFF
v_call: TRBV21-1; cdr3_aa: CASSKARGPGANVLTF
v_call: TRBV5-6; cdr3_aa: CASSPIPGGELFF
v_call: TRBV19; cdr3_aa: CASSIRGGGGYNTEAFF
v_call: TRBV28; cdr3_aa: CASSLRRLGGTQYF
v_call: TRBV2; cdr3_aa: CASSKDILNEQFF
v_call: TRBV27; cdr3_aa: CASRDRDYHEQYF
v_call: TRBV6-5; cdr3_aa: CASSSGQAYNEQFF
v_call: TRBV5-6; cdr3_aa: CASSRDTTGELFF
v_call: TRBV2; cdr3_aa: CASGGGNSNQPQHF
v_call: TRBV11-2; cdr3_aa: CASSPTGGQITDTQYF
v_call: TRBV28; cdr3_aa: CASSLLSLGHSSYNEQFF
v_call: TRBV29-1; cdr3_aa: CSVSRTGRSYEQYF
v_call: TRBV7-2; cdr3_aa: CASSLSGALQETQYF
v_call: TRBV19; cdr3_aa: CATGTGMQETQYF